The text below deals with one T cell receptor (beta chain). Its antigen is undetermined. Multiplex PCR with BIOMED2 TRB-A/B primer pools amplified TRB rearrangements. TCRdb independently ran MiXCR on the multiplex PCR reads; one entry per CDR3 protein. The sample has more than 20,000 distinct CDR3 sequences, approximately 32% seen once. This sample is drawn from a study of T and B cells in COVID-19 patients. For the study at large: COVID-19 patients gave peripheral blood either during active infection or after recovery.

TRB was amplified from about 250-500 ng of blood genomic DNA. Findings and caveats of the study: In COVID-19 patients, T cell receptor beta variable and joining gene use was reportedly strongly skewed. There were approximately 2,500 TCR clusters exclusive to the recovered cohort, fewer than 35 with low generation probability.

Germline-derived CDR1 and CDR2 are MNHEY and SMNVEV (reference sequence). The CDR3 totals 14 residues. Unmatched junction bases numbered 4, after V lost 6 bases and J lost 2 bases. Sequenced material: blood. V and J are TRBV27 and TRBJ2-5; 9 nucleotides line up with TRBD1. The receptor's source is a human donor who had recovered from COVID-19. The CDR3 coding sequence is TGTGCCAGCAGCATGACAGGGGGGCAAGAGACCCAGTACTTC. Encoded protein: CASSMTGGQETQYF.